One sample yielded the 30 T cell receptor beta chains listed below, sequenced in a study of cytomegalovirus exposure and HLA in healthy donors. In the PCR, 60 Vbeta and 13 Jbeta primers were used. Sequenced by immunoSEQ multiplex PCR; TCRdb stores in-frame clones only, minus some. The profile shows roughly 170,000 clones, about four fifths of them singletons. The source material was PBMCs. These TCRs come from a young man in good health and CMV-seronegative.

This rearrangement joins TRBV14 to TRBJ2-7; TRBD1 aligns across 8 bases. The V segment lost 5 bases and the J segment 6 bases; nucleotides outside the gene matches: 9. There are 14 residues in the CDR3. Per the germline V gene, CDR1 is SGHDN and CDR2 is FVKESK. The CDR3, as DNA: TGTGCCAGCAGCAAAGGCCGGACAGGGTTCGAGCAGTACTTC. Translated, it gives CASSKGRTGFEQYF.

The count of this clone is one. The chain carries TRBV6-1 and TRBJ1-5; D possibly corresponds to TRBD1 (6 bases). The V end lost 3 bases, the J end lost 4 bases, and 16 bases lay between the germline ends. CDR1 and CDR2 (germline): MNHNS, SASEGT. The CDR3 is 16 amino acids. Written as DNA, the CDR3 is TGTGCCAGCAGTGACAGGGGTCCCTGGGCTAATCAGCCCCAGCATTTT. Translation gives CASSDRGPWANQPQHF.

The chain combines TRBV28 with TRBJ2-3; 10 positions match TRBD2. V was pared by 6 bases and J by 11 bases, with 29 bases of the junction left unmatched. Looked up from germline, CDR1 is MDHEN and CDR2 is SYDVKM. The CDR3 is made up of 20 amino acids. For the CDR3, the DNA is TGTGCCAGCAGCCTCATATCCCTAGCGGGGGCGCGCGGGCTCCCAGAGAGGCAGTATTTT. This translates into CASSLISLAGARGLPERQYF.

This sequence joins TRBV21-1 and TRBJ2-5; TRBD1 reflects the table's D call only, with no check against the DNA. TRBV21-1 is a pseudogene segment. The CDR3 has 13 residues. The DNA of the CDR3 is TGTGCCAGCACCCCCGACAACCAAGAGACCCAGTACTTC. Its protein is CASTPDNQETQYF.

This chain links TRBV2 with TRBJ2-1, with TRBD1 matching over 8 bases. Germline V gene lookup returns CDR1 SNHLY and CDR2 FYNNEI. The trim removed 2 bases at V and 8 bases at J, leaving 8 bases unmatched. This CDR3 has 15 residues. CDR3 amino acids: CASSESQGAIDEQFF. CDR3 nucleotide sequence: TGTGCCAGCAGTGAAAGTCAGGGGGCGATCGATGAGCAGTTCTTC.

The gene calls are TRBV29-1 and TRBJ2-5; D possibly corresponds to TRBD1 (6 bases). The V gene lost 3 bases and the J gene lost 7 bases, with 15 bases spanning the gap. The CDR3 has 13 amino acids. The V gene's germline CDR1 is SQVTM and CDR2 ANQGSEA. The DNA of the CDR3 is TGCAGCGTTGACGTCCAGGGGCTCGGGACCCAGTACTTC. Translation: CSVDVQGLGTQYF.

The V call is TRBV5-1, the J call TRBJ1-6, with 8 positions matching TRBD1. Germline lookup yields CDR1 SGHRS and CDR2 YFSETQ. The CDR3 runs to 15 residues. V dropped 4 bases and J dropped 6; count of bases not matched to a gene: 6. This CDR3 reads CASSQRQGLNSPLHF. The CDR3 DNA follows: TGCGCCAGCAGCCAACGACAGGGGCTTAATTCACCCCTCCACTTT.

The chain couples TRBV5-1 to TRBJ2-3, with 7 bases fitting TRBD2. The trim removed 4 bases at V and 1 base at J, leaving 3 bases unmatched. Germline V gives CDR1 SGHRS, CDR2 YFSETQ. This CDR3 has 14 residues. CDR3 in amino acids: CASSVTSGTDTQYF. The CDR3 DNA reads TGCGCCAGCAGCGTAACTAGCGGCACAGATACGCAGTATTTT.

The genes are TRBV1 and TRBJ2-5; the table's D call, TRBD2, was not checked against the DNA. TRBV1 is noted as a pseudogene. The CDR3 is 15 residues long. CDR3 nucleotide sequence: TGCACCAGCAGCCAAGTTTCGCGGGACGAAGAGACCCAGTACTTC. Protein sequence: CTSSQVSRDEETQYF.

The chain employs TRBV28 and TRBJ1-5; D may be TRBD1 (6 bases). The V gene lost 10 bases and the J gene lost 1 base, with 8 bases spanning the gap. This CDR3 spans 12 amino acids. Germline V gives CDR1 MDHEN, CDR2 SYDVKM. CDR3 protein: CATGQSNQPQHF. CDR3 sequence (DNA): TGTGCCACCGGACAGAGCAATCAGCCCCAGCATTTT.

The genes are TRBV6-5 and TRBJ2-2; 7 bases agree with TRBD1. The CDR3 consists of 14 residues. The trim removed 4 bases at V and 5 bases at J, leaving 4 bases unmatched. Germline V gene sequence: CDR1 MNHEY, CDR2 SVGAGI. The CDR3 DNA follows: TGTGCCAGCAGTTTAGGCAGGGGGACCGGGGAGCTGTTTTTT. This translates into CASSLGRGTGELFF.

The rearrangement uses TRBV21-1 and TRBJ2-7; TRBD2, as called in the table, went unchecked against the DNA. TRBV21-1 is flagged as a pseudogene. The CDR3 has 14 residues. The CDR3 protein is CASSKGPTAGEQYF. The CDR3 bases are TGTGCCAGCAGCAAAGGGCCGACAGCGGGAGAGCAGTACTTC.

The chain uses TRBV4-2 and TRBJ2-7; D not resolved. V gave up 0 bases and J gave up 1 base, with 16 bases separating them. Germline V CDR1 and CDR2: LGHNA, YNFKEQ. The CDR3 covers 17 residues. The DNA for the CDR3 is TGTGCCAGCAGCCAAGATTCGACGGGTCCCCTTTCCTACGAGCAGTACTTC. It encodes CASSQDSTGPLSYEQYF.

This clone has just a few counts. The chain employs TRBV4-3 and TRBJ2-3; 8 nucleotides line up with TRBD2. This CDR3 is 16 amino acids long. Germline CDR1 is LGHNA and CDR2 is YSLEER. V was clipped by 1 base and J by 3 bases; unmatched bases: 6. For the CDR3, the DNA is TGCGCCAGCAGCCAAGCTACAGCGGGAGTGACAGATACGCAGTATTTT. Protein product: CASSQATAGVTDTQYF.

This clone was seen a handful of times. This chain connects TRBV6-6 to TRBJ1-4, with 8 nucleotides matching TRBD1. The J segment lost 6 bases and the V segment lost 4 bases, leaving 4 bases of the junction unmatched. Germline lookup yields CDR1 MNHNY and CDR2 SVGAGI (reference sequence). CDR3 size: 14 residues. The CDR3: CASSWTGRDEKLFF. The CDR3 nucleotides are TGTGCCAGCAGTTGGACAGGGAGGGATGAAAAACTGTTTTTT.

CDR3 DNA sequence: TGTGCCAGCAGCCCTCGCTTGGCGGGGGCGAACACCGGGGAGCTGTTTTTT. Protein: CASSPRLAGANTGELFF. The chain uses TRBV7-6 and TRBJ2-2; TRBD2 matches 7 bases. Germline V gene sequence: CDR1 SGHVS, CDR2 FNYEAQ. V lost 5 bases, J lost 0 bases, and 9 bases stayed unmatched. This CDR3 has 17 amino acids. Based on the CDR3 plus reference TRBV7-6 and TRBJ2-2, the full variable domain is GAGVSQSPRYKVTKRGQDVALRCDPISGHVSLYWYRQALGQGPEFLTYFNYEAQQDKSGLPNDRFSAERPEGSISTLTIQRTEQRDSAMYRCASSPRLAGANTGELFFGEGSRLTVL.

The J gene is TRBJ2-5, the V gene TRBV5-1; no firm D call. The V gene's germline CDR1 is SGHRS and CDR2 YFSETQ. Trimming shortened V by 6 bases and J by 4 bases, and 13 bases separated the two germline ends. This CDR3 contains 13 residues. CDR3 loop: CASMGSPTETQYF. CDR3 coding DNA: TGCGCCAGCATGGGCTCCCCCACAGAGACCCAGTACTTC.

This chain links TRBV28 with TRBJ1-4; maybe TRBD1 (6 bases). Germline V CDR1 and CDR2: MDHEN, SYDVKM. Deletions cut 7 bases from V and 6 bases from J, with 18 bases between. The CDR3 consists of 15 residues. The DNA for the CDR3 is TGTGCCAGCACCCCCTCGGCGACAGGCGATGAAAAACTGTTTTTT. It specifies CASTPSATGDEKLFF. Full variable domain (missing parts from reference TRBV28 and TRBJ1-4): DVKVTQSSRYLVKRTGEKVFLECVQDMDHENMFWYRQDPGLGLRLIYFSYDVKMKEKGDIPEGYSVSREKKERFSLILESASTNQTSMYLCASTPSATGDEKLFFGSGTQLSVL.

J is TRBJ2-7 and V is TRBV5-1, with D tentatively TRBD2 (6 bases). With 0 bases removed from V and 0 bases from J, the gap between germline ends came to 16 bases. The CDR3 has 17 residues. Germline-derived CDR1 and CDR2 are SGHRS and YFSETQ. The CDR3 bases are TGCGCCAGCAGCTTGGCCATGGCGGGATCTAGCTCCTACGAGCAGTACTTC. It translates to CASSLAMAGSSSYEQYF.

This rearrangement joins TRBV5-4 to TRBJ2-5, with D tentatively TRBD2 (6 bases). The CDR3 consists of 13 residues. Germline values: CDR1 SGHNT, CDR2 YYREEE (reference sequence). Trimming shortened V by 0 bases and J by 4 bases, and 7 bases separated the two germline ends. CDR3 loop: CASSLEGGETQYF. CDR3 nucleotides: TGTGCCAGCAGCTTGGAGGGAGGAGAGACCCAGTACTTC.

The chain couples TRBV25-1 to TRBJ2-7; 12 nucleotides line up with TRBD2. V was clipped by 4 bases and J by 4 bases; unmatched bases: 8. CDR1 and CDR2 (germline): MGHDK, SYGVNS. This CDR3 is built from 16 residues. CDR3 nucleotides: TGTGCCAGCAGTGGCGAAAAAACTAGCGGGAGGTACGAGCAGTACTTC. The encoded protein is CASSGEKTSGRYEQYF.

This rearrangement joins TRBV14 to TRBJ2-7; 7 bases line up with TRBD1. Germline values: CDR1 SGHDN, CDR2 FVKESK. This CDR3 has 12 amino acids. V lost 3 bases, J lost 10 bases, and 6 bases stayed unmatched. CDR3 sequence reads: CASSQRQGEQYF. In nucleotides, the CDR3 is TGTGCCAGCAGCCAGCGGCAGGGGGAACAGTACTTC.

The V gene is TRBV7-9, the J gene TRBJ2-5, with D tentatively TRBD2 (6 bases). Trimming took 5 bases from V and 2 from J, leaving 18 bases between them. The length of the CDR3 is 16 residues. Germline values: CDR1 SEHNR, CDR2 FQNEAQ (reference sequence). The DNA for the CDR3 is TGTGCCAGCAGCACCAGAAGGGCGGCGGGACAAGAGACCCAGTACTTC. It codes for CASSTRRAAGQETQYF.

The V call is TRBV6-5, the J call TRBJ1-1; 8 bases map to TRBD1. Per the germline V gene, CDR1 is MNHEY and CDR2 is SVGAGI. This CDR3 contains 14 residues. The V gene end was trimmed by 4 bases and the J gene end by 5 bases; junction bases not matched to a gene: 6. The CDR3 DNA sequence: TGTGCCAGCAGTTCGACAGGGGAGGAGACTGAAGCTTTCTTT. It codes for CASSSTGEETEAFF.

The chain couples TRBV11-3 to TRBJ1-2, with D possibly TRBD1 on 6 matching bases. Trimming removed 5 bases at V and 2 bases at J, with 15 bases between. The CDR3 consists of 15 residues. Germline CDR1 SGHNT, CDR2 YENEEA. CDR3 coding DNA: TGTGCCAGCAGCAAGAGCGAAGGACAGAACTATGGCTACACCTTC. Translation: CASSKSEGQNYGYTF.

V and J are TRBV2 and TRBJ2-2, with unresolved D. CDR1 is SNHLY and CDR2 is FYNNEI in the germline V gene. CDR3 length: 15 amino acids. Trimming took 4 bases from V and 0 from J, leaving 9 bases between them. CDR3 amino acids: CASSVVIANTGELFF. In nucleotides, the CDR3 is TGTGCCAGCAGTGTTGTCATAGCGAACACCGGGGAGCTGTTTTTT.

The chain links TRBV10-1 to TRBJ2-5; D gene ambiguous. Germline V gives CDR1 WNHNN, CDR2 SYGVQD (reference sequence). The germline V and J ends were trimmed by 5 bases and 4 bases, with 11 bases remaining between them. The CDR3 runs to 13 residues. The CDR3 protein is CASSMASGETQYF. As DNA, the CDR3 is TGCGCCAGCAGTATGGCTAGTGGAGAGACCCAGTACTTC.

The chain carries TRBV6-6 and TRBJ2-5; 8 bases line up with TRBD1. The DNA end is a closer match to TRBJ2-7, so the J assignment may be wrong. Germline CDR1 reads MNHNY; CDR2 reads SVGAGI (reference sequence). The CDR3 sequence is 15 residues long. CDR3 in amino acids: CASSYGQGPSYEQYF. Written as DNA, the CDR3 is TGTGCCAGCAGTTACGGACAGGGTCCCTCCTACGAGCAGTACTTC.

The chain is built from TRBV10-3 and TRBJ2-1, with TRBD2 matching over 11 bases. The length of the CDR3 is 16 residues. The ends lost 6 bases at V and 3 bases at J; junction bases unmatched: 7. Germline CDR1 ENHRY, CDR2 SYGVKD. CDR3 protein: CAIRGSGLAGYNEQFF. DNA for the CDR3: TGTGCCATCAGAGGAAGCGGACTAGCGGGCTACAATGAGCAGTTCTTC.

The chain uses TRBV23-1 and TRBJ2-2; TRBD1 matches 9 bases. TRBV23-1 is treated as an ORF (open reading frame) with a function not yet certain. The J segment lost 6 bases and the V segment lost 8 bases, leaving 16 bases of the junction unmatched. The CDR3 is 17 residues long. The CDR3 region is CASRNPGTGLGAGELFF. CDR3 in DNA: TGCGCCAGCCGGAATCCCGGGACAGGGCTTGGTGCCGGGGAGCTGTTTTTT.